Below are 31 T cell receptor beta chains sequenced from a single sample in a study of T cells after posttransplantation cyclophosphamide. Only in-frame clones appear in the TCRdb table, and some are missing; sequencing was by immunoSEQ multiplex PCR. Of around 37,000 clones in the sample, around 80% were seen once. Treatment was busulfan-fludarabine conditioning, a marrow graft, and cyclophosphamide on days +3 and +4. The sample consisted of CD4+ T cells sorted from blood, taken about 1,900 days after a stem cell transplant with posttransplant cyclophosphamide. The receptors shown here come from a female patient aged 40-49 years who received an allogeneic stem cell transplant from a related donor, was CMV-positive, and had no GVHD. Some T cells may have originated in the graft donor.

The CDR3 DNA is TGTGCCAGCAGCTTGGCGGGACAGGGCCTACAAGAGACCCAGTACTTC. As protein: CASSLAGQGLQETQYF. This chain uses TRBV5-8 with TRBJ2-5, with 9 bases lining up with TRBD1. Germline CDR1 reads SGHTS; CDR2 reads YDEGEE. Germline trimming cut 0 bases from V and 2 bases from J; bases unmatched to any gene: 5. There are 16 residues in the CDR3.

The CDR3 nucleotides are TGTGCCAGCAGCTTAGTTGCAGGGGTCCAGACCCAGTACTTC. Residues: CASSLVAGVQTQYF. The rearrangement links TRBV11-1 to TRBJ2-5, with D possibly matching TRBD1 (6 bases). Deletions cut 1 base from V and 6 bases from J, with 12 bases between. Looked up from germline, CDR1 is SGHAT and CDR2 is FQDESV (reference sequence). The CDR3 runs 14 residues.

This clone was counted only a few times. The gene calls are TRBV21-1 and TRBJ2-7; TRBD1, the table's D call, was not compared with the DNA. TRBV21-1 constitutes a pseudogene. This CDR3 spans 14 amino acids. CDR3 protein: CASATGTGAYEQYF. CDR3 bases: TGTGCCAGCGCCACCGGGACAGGGGCCTACGAGCAGTACTTC.

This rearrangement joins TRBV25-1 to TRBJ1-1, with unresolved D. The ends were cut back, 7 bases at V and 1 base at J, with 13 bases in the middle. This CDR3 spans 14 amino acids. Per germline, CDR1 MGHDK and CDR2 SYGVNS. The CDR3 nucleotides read TGTGCCAGCACTTCTCCGGGTTCGAACACTGAAGCTTTCTTT. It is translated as CASTSPGSNTEAFF.

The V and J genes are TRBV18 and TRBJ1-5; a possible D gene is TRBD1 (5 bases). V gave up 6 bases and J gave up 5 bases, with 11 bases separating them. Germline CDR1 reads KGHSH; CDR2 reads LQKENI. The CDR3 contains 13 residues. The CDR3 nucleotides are TGTGCCAGCTCCTCCCTACAGGATCAGCCCCAGCATTTT. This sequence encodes CASSSLQDQPQHF.

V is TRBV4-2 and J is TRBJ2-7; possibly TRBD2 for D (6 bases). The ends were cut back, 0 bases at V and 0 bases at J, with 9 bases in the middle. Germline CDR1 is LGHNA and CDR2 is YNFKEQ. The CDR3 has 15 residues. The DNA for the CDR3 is TGTGCCAGCAGCCAAGATGGAGGGAGCTCCTACGAGCAGTACTTC. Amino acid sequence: CASSQDGGSSYEQYF.

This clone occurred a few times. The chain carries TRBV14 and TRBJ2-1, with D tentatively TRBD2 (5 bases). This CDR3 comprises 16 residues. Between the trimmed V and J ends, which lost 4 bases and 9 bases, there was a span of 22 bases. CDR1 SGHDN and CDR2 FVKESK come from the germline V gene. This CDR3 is CASSPYRGSSFSEQFF. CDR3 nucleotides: TGTGCCAGCAGCCCCTACCGAGGGAGCTCCTTCAGTGAGCAGTTCTTC.

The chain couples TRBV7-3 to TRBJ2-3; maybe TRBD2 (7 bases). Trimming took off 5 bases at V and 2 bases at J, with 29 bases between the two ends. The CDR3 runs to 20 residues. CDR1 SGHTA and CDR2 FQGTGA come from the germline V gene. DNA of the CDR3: TGTGCCAGCAGCAACCTTCCGCCCACATCGCGGGGGCCCTACACAGATACGCAGTATTTT. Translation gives CASSNLPPTSRGPYTDTQYF.

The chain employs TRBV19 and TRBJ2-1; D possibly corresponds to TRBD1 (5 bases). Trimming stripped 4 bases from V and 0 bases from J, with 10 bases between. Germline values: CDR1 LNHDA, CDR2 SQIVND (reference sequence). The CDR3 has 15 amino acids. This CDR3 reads CASSRQSSSYNEQFF. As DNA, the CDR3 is TGTGCCAGTAGTAGACAGAGTAGCTCCTACAATGAGCAGTTCTTC. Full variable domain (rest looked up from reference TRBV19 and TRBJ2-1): DGGITQSPKYLFRKEGQNVTLSCEQNLNHDAMYWYRQDPGQGLRLIYYSQIVNDFQKGDIAEGYSVSREKKESFPLTVTSAQKNPTAFYLCASSRQSSSYNEQFFGPGTRLTVL.

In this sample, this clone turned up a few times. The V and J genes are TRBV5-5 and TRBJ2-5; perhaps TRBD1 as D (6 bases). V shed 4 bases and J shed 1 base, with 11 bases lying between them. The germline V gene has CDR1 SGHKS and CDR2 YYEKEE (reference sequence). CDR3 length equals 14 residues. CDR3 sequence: CASSPWTVQETQYF. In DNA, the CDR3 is TGTGCCAGCAGCCCCTGGACAGTCCAAGAGACCCAGTACTTC.

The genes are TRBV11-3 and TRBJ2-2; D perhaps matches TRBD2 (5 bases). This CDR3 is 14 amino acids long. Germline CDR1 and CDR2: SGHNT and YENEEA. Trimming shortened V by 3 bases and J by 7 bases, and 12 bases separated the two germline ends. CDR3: CASSLDPRGGELFF. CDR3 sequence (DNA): TGTGCCAGCAGCTTGGACCCCCGGGGCGGGGAGCTGTTTTTT.

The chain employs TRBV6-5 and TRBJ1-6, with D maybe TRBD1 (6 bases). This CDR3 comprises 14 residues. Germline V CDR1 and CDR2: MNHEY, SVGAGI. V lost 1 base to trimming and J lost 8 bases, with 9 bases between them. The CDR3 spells CASSYYREDSPLHF. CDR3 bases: TGTGCCAGCAGTTACTACAGGGAAGATTCACCCCTCCACTTT.

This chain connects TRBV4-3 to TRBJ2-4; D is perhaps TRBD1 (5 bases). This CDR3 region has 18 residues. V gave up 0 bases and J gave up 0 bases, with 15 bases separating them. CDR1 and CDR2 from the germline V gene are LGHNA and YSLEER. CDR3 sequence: CASSQDSGRAIAKNIQYF. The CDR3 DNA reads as TGCGCCAGCAGCCAAGATTCTGGCAGGGCTATAGCCAAAAACATTCAGTACTTC.

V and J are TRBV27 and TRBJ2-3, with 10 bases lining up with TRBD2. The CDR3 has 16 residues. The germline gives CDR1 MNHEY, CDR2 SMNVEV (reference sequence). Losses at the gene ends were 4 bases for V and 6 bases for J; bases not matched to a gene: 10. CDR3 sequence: CASSSRAGGPIDTQYF. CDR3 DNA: TGTGCCAGCAGTTCCCGAGCGGGGGGGCCAATCGATACGCAGTATTTT.

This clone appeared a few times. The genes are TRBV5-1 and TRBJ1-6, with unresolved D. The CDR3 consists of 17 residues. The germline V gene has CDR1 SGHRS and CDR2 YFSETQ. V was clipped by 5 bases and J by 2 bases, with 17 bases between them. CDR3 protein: CASSGSGLGTYNSPLHF. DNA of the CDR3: TGCGCCAGCAGTGGGTCAGGCCTCGGGACCTATAATTCACCCCTCCACTTT.

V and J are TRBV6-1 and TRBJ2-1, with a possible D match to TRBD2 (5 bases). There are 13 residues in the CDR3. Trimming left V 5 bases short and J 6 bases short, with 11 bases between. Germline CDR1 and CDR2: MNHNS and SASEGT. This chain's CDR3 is CASSTGLLNEQFF. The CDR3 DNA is TGTGCCAGCAGTACCGGACTTCTCAATGAGCAGTTCTTC.

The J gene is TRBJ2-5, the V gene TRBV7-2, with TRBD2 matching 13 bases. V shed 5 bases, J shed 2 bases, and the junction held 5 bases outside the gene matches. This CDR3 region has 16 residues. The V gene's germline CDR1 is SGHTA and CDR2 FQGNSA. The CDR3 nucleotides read TGTGCCAGCAGCGTCGCGACTAGCGGGGGGCAAGAGACCCAGTACTTC. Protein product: CASSVATSGGQETQYF.

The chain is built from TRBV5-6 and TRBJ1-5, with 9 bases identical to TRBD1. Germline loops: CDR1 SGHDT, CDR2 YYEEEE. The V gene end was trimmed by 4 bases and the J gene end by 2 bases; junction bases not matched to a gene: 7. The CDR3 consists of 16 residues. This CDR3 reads CASSLNRGQGNQPQHF. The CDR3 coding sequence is TGTGCCAGCAGCCTCAACAGGGGGCAAGGCAATCAGCCCCAGCATTTT. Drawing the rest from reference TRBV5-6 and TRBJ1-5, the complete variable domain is DAGVTQSPTHLIKTRGQQVTLRCSPKSGHDTVSWYQQALGQGPQFIFQYYEEEERQRGNFPDRFSGHQFPNYSSELNVNALLLGDSALYLCASSLNRGQGNQPQHFGDGTRLSIL.

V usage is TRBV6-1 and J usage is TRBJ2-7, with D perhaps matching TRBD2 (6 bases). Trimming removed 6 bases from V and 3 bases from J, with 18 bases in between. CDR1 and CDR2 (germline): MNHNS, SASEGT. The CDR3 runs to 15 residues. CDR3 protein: CASSRDSRSYYEQYF. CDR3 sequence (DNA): TGTGCCAGCAGCCGGGACTCCCGGTCCTACTACGAGCAGTACTTC.

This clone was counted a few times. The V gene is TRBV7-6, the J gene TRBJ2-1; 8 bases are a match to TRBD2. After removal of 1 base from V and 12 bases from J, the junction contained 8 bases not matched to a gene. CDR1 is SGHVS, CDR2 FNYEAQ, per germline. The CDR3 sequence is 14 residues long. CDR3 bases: TGTGCCAGCAGCTTAGAGCGGGGGCCGAGGGGGCAGTTCTTC. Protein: CASSLERGPRGQFF.

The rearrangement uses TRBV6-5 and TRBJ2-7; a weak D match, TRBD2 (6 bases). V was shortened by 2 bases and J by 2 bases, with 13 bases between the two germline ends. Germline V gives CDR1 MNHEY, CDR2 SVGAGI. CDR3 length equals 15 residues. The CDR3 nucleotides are TGTGCCAGCAGTTACAGGCTAGCGACAGCCTACGAGCAGTACTTC. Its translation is CASSYRLATAYEQYF.

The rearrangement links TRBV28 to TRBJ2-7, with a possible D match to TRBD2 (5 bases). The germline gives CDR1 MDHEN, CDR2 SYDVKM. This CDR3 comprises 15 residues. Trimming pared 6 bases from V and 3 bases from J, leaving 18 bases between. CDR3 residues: CASRVPFGKNYEQYF. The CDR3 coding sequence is TGTGCCAGCAGAGTACCTTTCGGGAAAAACTACGAGCAGTACTTC.

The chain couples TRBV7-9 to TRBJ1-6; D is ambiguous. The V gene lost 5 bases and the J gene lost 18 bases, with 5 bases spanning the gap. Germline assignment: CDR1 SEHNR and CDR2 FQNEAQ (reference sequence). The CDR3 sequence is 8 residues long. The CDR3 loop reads CASSPTHF. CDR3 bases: TGTGCCAGCAGCCCTACCCACTTT.

The CDR3 region has the DNA TGTGCCAGCAGCTTAAATATGGACTTAAGTGATACGCAGTATTTT. Translated, it gives CASSLNMDLSDTQYF. The rearrangement joins TRBV7-3 to TRBJ2-3, with D possibly matching TRBD2 (5 bases). Per germline, CDR1 SGHTA and CDR2 FQGTGA. Deletions cut 1 base from V and 6 bases from J, with 14 bases between. The CDR3 covers 15 residues.

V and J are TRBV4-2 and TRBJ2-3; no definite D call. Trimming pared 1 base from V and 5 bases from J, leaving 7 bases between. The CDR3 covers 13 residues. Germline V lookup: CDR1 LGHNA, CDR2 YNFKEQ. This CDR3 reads CASSQGSGDTQYF. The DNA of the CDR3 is TGTGCCAGCAGCCAAGGGTCAGGAGATACGCAGTATTTT.

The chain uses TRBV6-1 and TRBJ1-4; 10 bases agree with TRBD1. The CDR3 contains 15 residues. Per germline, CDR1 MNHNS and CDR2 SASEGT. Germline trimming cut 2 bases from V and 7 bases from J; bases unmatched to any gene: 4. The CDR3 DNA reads TGTGCCAGCAGTGAACCGGGACAGGGGACTGAAAAACTGTTTTTT. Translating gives CASSEPGQGTEKLFF.

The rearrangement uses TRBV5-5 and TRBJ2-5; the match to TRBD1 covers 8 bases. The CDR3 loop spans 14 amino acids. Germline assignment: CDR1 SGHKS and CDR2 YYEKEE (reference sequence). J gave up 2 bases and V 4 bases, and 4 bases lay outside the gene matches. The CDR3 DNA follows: TGTGCCAGCAGCAGACAGGGGTTTCAAGAGACCCAGTACTTC. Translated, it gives CASSRQGFQETQYF.

CDR3 DNA: TGCGCCAGCAGCTTGGTAGGACAGGGGGCATATAATTCACCCCTCCACTTT. This codes for CASSLVGQGAYNSPLHF. J is TRBJ1-6 and V is TRBV5-1, with TRBD1 matching 11 bases. Unmatched junction bases numbered 3, after V lost 0 bases and J lost 4 bases. Germline CDR1 reads SGHRS; CDR2 reads YFSETQ. The length of the CDR3 is 17 residues. Together with reference TRBV5-1 and TRBJ1-6, the CDR3 gives the full variable domain: KAGVTQTPRYLIKTRGQQVTLSCSPISGHRSVSWYQQTPGQGLQFLFEYFSETQRNKGNFPGRFSGRQFSNSRSEMNVSTLELGDSALYLCASSLVGQGAYNSPLHFGNGTRLTVT.

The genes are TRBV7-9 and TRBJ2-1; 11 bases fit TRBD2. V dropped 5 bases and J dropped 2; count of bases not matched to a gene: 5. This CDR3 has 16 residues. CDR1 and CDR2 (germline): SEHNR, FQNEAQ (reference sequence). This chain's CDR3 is CASSIIAGGPYNEQFF. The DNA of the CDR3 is TGTGCCAGCAGCATAATAGCGGGGGGGCCCTACAATGAGCAGTTCTTC. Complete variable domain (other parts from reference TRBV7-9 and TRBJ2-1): DTGVSQNPRHKITKRGQNVTFRCDPISEHNRLYWYRQTLGQGPEFLTYFQNEAQLEKSRLLSDRFSAERPKGSFSTLEIQRTEQGDSAMYLCASSIIAGGPYNEQFFGPGTRLTVL.

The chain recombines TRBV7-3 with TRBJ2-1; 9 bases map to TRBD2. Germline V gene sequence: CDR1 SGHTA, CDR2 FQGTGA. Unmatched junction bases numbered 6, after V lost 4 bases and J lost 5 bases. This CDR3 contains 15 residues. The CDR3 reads CASSSGSGGNNEQFF. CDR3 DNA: TGTGCCAGCAGCTCGGGTAGCGGGGGAAACAATGAGCAGTTCTTC.

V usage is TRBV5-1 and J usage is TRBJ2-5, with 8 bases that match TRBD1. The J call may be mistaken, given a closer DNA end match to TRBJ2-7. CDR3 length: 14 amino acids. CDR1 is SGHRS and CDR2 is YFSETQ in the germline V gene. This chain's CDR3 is CASSLGQGLYEQYF. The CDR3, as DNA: TGCGCCAGCAGCCTCGGACAGGGTCTCTACGAGCAGTACTTC.